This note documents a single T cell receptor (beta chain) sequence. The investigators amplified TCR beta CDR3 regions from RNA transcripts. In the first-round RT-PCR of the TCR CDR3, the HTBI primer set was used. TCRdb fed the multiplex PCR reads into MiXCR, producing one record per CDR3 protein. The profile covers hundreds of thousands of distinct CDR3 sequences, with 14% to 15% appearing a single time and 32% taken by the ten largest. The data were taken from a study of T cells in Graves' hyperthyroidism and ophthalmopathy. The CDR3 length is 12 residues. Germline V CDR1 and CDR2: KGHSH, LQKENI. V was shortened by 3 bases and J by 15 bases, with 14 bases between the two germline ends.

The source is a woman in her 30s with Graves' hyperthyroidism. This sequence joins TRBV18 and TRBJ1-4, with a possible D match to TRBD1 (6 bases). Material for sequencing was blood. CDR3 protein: CASSPGTTGLFF. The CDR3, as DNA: TGTGCCAGCTCACCGGGAACGACAGGCTTGTTTTTT. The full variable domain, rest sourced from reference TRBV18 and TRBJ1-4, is NAGVMQNPRHLVRRRGQEARLRCSPMKGHSHVYWYRQLPEEGLKFMVYLQKENIIDESGMPKERFSAEFPKEGPSILRIQQVVRGDSAAYFCASSPGTTGLFFGSGTQLSVL.